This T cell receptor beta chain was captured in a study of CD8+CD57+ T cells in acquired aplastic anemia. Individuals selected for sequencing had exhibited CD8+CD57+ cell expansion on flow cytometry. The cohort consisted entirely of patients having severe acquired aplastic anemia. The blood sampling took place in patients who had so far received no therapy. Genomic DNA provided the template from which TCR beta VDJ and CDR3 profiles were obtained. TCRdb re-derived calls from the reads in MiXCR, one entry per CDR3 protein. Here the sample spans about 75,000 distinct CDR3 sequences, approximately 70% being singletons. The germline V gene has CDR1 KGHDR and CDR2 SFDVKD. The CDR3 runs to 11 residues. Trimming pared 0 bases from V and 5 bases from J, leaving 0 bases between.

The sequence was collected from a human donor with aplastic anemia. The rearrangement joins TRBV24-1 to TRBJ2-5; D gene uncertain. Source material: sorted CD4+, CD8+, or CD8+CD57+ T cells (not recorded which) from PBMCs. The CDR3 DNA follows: TGTGCCACCAGTGATTTGGAGACCCAGTACTTC. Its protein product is CATSDLETQYF.